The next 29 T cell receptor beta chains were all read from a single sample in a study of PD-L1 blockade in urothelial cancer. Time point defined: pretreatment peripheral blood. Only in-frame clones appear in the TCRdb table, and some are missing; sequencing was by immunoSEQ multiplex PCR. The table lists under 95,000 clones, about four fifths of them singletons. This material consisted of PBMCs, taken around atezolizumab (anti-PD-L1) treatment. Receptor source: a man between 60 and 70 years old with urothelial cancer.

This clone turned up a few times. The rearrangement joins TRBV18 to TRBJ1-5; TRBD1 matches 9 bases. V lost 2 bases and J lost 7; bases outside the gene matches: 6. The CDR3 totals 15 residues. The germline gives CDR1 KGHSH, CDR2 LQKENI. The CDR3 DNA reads TGTGCCAGCTCACCAGCCGGGACAGGGTTGCAGCCCCAGCATTTT. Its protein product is CASSPAGTGLQPQHF.

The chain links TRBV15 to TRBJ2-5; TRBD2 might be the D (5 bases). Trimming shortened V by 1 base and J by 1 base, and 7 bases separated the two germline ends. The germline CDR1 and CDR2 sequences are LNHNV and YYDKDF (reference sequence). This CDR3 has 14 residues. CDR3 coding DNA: TGTGCCACCAGCAGAGGGAGGCTCCAAGAGACCCAGTACTTC. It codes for CATSRGRLQETQYF.

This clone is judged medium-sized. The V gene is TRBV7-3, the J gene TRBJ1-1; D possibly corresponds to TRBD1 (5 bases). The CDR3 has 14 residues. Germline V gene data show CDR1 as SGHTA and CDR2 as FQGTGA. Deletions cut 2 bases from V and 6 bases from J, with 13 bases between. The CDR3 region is CASSLHQGRAEAFF. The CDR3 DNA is TGTGCCAGCAGCTTACACCAGGGAAGGGCTGAAGCTTTCTTT. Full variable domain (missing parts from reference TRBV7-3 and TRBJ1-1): GAGVSQTPSNKVTEKGKYVELRCDPISGHTALYWYRQSLGQGPEFLIYFQGTGAADDSGLPNDRFFAVRPEGSVSTLKIQRTERGDSAVYLCASSLHQGRAEAFFGQGTRLTVV.

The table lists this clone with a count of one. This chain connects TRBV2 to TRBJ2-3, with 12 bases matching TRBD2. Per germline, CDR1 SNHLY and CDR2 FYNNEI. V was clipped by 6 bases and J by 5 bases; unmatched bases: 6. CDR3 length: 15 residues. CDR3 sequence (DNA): TGTGCCAGCAGGGCTAGCGGGAGGGCCGTAGATACGCAGTATTTT. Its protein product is CASRASGRAVDTQYF.

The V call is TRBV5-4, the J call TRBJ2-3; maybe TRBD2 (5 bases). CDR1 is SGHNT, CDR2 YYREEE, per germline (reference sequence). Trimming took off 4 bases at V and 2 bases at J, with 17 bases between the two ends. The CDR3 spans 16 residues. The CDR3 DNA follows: TGTGCCAGCAGCATACCGCGGCGACGGGACACAGATACGCAGTATTTT. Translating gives CASSIPRRRDTDTQYF.

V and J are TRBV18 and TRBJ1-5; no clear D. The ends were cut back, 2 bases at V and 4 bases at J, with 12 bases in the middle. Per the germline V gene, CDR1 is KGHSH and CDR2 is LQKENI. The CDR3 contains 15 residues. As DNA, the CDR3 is TGTGCCAGCTCACCAACGGAGGGCGGTAATCAGCCCCAGCATTTT. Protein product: CASSPTEGGNQPQHF.

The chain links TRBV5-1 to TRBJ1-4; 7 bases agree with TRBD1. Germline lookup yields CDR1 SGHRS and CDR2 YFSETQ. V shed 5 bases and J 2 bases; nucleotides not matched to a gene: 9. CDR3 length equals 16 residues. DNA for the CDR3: TGCGCCAGCAGTCGACAGGGAGATATGACTAATGAAAAACTGTTTTTT. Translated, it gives CASSRQGDMTNEKLFF.

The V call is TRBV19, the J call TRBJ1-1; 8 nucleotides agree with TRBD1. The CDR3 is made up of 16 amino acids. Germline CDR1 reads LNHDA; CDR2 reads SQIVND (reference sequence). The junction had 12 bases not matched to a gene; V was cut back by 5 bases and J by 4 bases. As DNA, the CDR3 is TGTGCCAGTAGTCCGTACCAGGGGGCGGGGGTCACTGAAGCTTTCTTT. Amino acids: CASSPYQGAGVTEAFF. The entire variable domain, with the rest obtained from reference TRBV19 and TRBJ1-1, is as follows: DGGITQSPKYLFRKEGQNVTLSCEQNLNHDAMYWYRQDPGQGLRLIYYSQIVNDFQKGDIAEGYSVSREKKESFPLTVTSAQKNPTAFYLCASSPYQGAGVTEAFFGQGTRLTVV.

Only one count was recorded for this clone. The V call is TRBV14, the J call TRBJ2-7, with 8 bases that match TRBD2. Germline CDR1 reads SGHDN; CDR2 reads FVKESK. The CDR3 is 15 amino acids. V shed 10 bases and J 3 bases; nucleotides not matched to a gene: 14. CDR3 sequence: CATPTSAGGFYEQYF. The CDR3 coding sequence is TGTGCCACCCCGACAAGCGCGGGGGGTTTCTACGAGCAGTACTTC. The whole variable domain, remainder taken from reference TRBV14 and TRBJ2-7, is EAGVTQFPSHSVIEKGQTVTLRCDPISGHDNLYWYRRVMGKEIKFLLHFVKESKQDESGMPNNRFLAERTGGTYSTLKVQPAELEDSGVYFCATPTSAGGFYEQYFGPGTRLTVT.

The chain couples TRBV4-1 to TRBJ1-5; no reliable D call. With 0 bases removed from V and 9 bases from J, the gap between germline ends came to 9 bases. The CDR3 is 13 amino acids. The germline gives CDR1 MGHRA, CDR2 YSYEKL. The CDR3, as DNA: TGCGCCAGCAGCCAAGAGCTAATCTCGCCCCAGCATTTT. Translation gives CASSQELISPQHF.

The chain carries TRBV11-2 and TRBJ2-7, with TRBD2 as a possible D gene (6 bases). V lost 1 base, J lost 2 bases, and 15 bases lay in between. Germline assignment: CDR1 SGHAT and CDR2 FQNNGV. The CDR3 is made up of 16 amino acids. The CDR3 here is CASSLGRGTGTYEQYF. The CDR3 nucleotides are TGTGCCAGCAGCTTAGGCAGAGGGACTGGTACCTACGAGCAGTACTTC.

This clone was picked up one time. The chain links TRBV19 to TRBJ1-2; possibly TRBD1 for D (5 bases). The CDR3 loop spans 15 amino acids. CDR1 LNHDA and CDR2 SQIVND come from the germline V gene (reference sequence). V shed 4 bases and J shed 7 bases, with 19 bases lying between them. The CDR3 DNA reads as TGTGCCAGTAGTACCCCACAGGTGGGGTCTTTTGGCTACACCTTC. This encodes CASSTPQVGSFGYTF.

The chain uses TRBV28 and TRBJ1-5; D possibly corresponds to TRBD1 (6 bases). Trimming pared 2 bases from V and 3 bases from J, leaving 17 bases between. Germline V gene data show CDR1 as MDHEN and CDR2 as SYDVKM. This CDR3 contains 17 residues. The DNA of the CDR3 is TGTGCCAGCAGTTTAATAGCGGGACATTGGGCCAATCAGCCCCAGCATTTT. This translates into CASSLIAGHWANQPQHF. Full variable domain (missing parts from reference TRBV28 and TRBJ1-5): DVKVTQSSRYLVKRTGEKVFLECVQDMDHENMFWYRQDPGLGLRLIYFSYDVKMKEKGDIPEGYSVSREKKERFSLILESASTNQTSMYLCASSLIAGHWANQPQHFGDGTRLSIL.

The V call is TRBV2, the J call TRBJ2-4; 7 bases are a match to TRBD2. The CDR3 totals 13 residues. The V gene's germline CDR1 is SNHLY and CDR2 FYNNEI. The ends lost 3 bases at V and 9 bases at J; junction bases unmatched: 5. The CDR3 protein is CASSESTSSIQYF. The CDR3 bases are TGTGCCAGCAGTGAGTCGACTAGCAGCATTCAGTACTTC. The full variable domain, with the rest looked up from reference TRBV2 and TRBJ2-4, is EPEVTQTPSHQVTQMGQEVILRCVPISNHLYFYWYRQILGQKVEFLVSFYNNEISEKSEIFDDQFSVERPDGSNFTLKIRSTKLEDSAMYFCASSESTSSIQYFGAGTRLSVL.

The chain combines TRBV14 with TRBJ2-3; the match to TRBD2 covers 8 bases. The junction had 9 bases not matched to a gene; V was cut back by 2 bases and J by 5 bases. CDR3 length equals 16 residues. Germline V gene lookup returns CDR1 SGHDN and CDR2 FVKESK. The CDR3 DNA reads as TGTGCCAGCAGCCAAATGACTAGCGTAAGTGGAGATACGCAGTATTTT. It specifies CASSQMTSVSGDTQYF.

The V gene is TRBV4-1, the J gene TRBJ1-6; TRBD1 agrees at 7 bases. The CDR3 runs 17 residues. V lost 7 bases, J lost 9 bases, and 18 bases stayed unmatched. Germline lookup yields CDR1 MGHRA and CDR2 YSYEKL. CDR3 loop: CASTEGLAGGFSSPLHF. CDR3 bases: TGCGCCAGCACGGAGGGGCTGGCAGGGGGTTTCAGTTCACCCCTCCACTTT.

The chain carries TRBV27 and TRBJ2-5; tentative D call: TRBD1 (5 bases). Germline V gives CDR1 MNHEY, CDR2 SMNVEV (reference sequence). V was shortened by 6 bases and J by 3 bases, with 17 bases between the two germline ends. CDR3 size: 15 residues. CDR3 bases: TGTGCCAGCAGATCCCTAGGGGCAGGCGAAGAGACCCAGTACTTC. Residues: CASRSLGAGEETQYF.

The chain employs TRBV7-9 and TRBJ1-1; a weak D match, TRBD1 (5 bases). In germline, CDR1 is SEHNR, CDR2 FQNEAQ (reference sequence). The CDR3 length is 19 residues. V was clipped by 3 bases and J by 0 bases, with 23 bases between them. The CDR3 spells CASSFLSGIHGKMNTEAFF. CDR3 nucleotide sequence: TGTGCCAGCAGCTTCCTCTCAGGGATCCATGGGAAGATGAACACTGAAGCTTTCTTT.

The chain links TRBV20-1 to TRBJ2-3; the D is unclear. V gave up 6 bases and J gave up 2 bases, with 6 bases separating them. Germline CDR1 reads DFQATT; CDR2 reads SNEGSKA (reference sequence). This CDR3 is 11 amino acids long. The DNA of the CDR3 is TGCAGTGCCCCCCTCACAGATACGCAGTATTTT. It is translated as CSAPLTDTQYF.

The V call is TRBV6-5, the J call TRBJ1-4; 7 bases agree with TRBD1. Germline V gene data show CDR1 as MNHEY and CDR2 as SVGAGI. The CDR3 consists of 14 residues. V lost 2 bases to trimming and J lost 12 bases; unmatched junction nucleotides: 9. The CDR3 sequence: CASSYGTDRGELFF. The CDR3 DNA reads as TGTGCCAGCAGTTACGGGACAGACCGCGGGGAACTGTTTTTT.

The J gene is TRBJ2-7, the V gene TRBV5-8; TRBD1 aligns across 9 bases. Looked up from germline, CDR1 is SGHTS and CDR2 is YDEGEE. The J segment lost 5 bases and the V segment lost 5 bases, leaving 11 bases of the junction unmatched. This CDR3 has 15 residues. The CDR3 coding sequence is TGTGCCAGCAGTGAAGGACAGGGGTGGGAGGACGAGCAGTACTTC. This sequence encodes CASSEGQGWEDEQYF.

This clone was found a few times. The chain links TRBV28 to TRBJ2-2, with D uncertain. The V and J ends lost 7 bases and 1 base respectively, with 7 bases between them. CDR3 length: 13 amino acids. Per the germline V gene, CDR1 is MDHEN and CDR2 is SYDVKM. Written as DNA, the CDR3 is TGTGCCAGCATGGCAGGGAACACCGGGGAGCTGTTTTTT. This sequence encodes CASMAGNTGELFF.

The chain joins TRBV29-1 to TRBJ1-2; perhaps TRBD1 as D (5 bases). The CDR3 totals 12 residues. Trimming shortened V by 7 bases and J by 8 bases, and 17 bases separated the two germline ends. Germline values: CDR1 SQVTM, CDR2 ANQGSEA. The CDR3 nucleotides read TGCAGCGGAGATTCGGGGGTCAGCGGCTACACCTTC. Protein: CSGDSGVSGYTF.

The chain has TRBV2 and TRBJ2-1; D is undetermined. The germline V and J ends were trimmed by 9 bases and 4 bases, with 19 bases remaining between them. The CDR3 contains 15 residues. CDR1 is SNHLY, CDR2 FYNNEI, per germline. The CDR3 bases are TGTGCCAGTACGGGTGTTAGAATGTCATACAATGAGCAGTTCTTC. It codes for CASTGVRMSYNEQFF.

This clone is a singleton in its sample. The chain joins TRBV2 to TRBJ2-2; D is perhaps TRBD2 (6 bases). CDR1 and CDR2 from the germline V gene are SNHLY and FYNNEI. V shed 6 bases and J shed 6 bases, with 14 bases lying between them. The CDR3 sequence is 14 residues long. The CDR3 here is CASREGQVAGELFF. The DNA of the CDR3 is TGTGCCAGCAGGGAGGGGCAGGTGGCCGGGGAGCTGTTTTTT. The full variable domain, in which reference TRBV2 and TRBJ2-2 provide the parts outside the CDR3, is EPEVTQTPSHQVTQMGQEVILRCVPISNHLYFYWYRQILGQKVEFLVSFYNNEISEKSEIFDDQFSVERPDGSNFTLKIRSTKLEDSAMYFCASREGQVAGELFFGEGSRLTVL.

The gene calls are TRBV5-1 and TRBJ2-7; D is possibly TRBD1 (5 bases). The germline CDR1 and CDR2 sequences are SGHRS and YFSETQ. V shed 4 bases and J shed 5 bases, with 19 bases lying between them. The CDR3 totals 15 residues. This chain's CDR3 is CASSPAPGYLNEQYF. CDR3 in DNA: TGCGCCAGCAGCCCCGCTCCAGGGTACTTGAACGAGCAGTACTTC.

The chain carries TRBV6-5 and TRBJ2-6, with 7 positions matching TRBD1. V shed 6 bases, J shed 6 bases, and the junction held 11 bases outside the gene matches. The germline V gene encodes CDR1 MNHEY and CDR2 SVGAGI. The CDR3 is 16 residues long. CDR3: CASSYTTGSEANVLTF. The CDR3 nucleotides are TGTGCCAGCAGCTACACGACAGGGAGTGAGGCCAACGTCCTGACTTTC.

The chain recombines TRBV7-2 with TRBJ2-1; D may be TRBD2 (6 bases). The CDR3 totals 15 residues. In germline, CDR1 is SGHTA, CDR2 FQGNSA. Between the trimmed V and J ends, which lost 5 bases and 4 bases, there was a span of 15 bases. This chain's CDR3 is CASSPFSGPYNEQFF. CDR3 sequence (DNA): TGTGCCAGCAGCCCCTTTAGCGGCCCTTACAATGAGCAGTTCTTC.

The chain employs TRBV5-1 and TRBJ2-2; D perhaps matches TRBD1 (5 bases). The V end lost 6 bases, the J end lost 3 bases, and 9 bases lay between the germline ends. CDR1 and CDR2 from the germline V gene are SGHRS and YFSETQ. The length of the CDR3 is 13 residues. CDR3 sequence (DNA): TGCGCCAGCAAACCGACAGACACCGGGGAGCTGTTTTTT. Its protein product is CASKPTDTGELFF.